This TCR beta chain was profiled in a study of blood T cell repertoires in COVID-19. The CDR3 is 14 amino acids. Trimming shortened V by 6 bases and J by 10 bases, and 22 bases separated the two germline ends. The germline CDR1 and CDR2 sequences are SGHRS and YFSETQ. The repertoire was sequenced with immunoSEQ multiplex PCR; TCRdb's copy has only in-frame clones and lacks some. The sample holds 130,000 to 150,000 clones, around nine tenths seen once. The source material was peripheral blood. This receptor was obtained from a woman aged 45-59 years with active or convalescent COVID-19. The chain has TRBV5-1 and TRBJ2-5; D unresolved. The CDR3 region is CASTASAAALDQYF. CDR3 in DNA: TGCGCCAGCACGGCCTCCGCGGCGGCTTTAGACCAGTACTTC. The full variable domain, rest sourced from reference TRBV5-1 and TRBJ2-5, is KAGVTQTPRYLIKTRGQQVTLSCSPISGHRSVSWYQQTPGQGLQFLFEYFSETQRNKGNFPGRFSGRQFSNSRSEMNVSTLELGDSALYLCASTASAAALDQYFGPGTRLLVL.